This T cell receptor beta chain was recorded in a study of cytomegalovirus exposure and HLA in healthy donors. Overall study results and limits: Immune exposure data for these donors was limited to CMV serostatus. Many donors shared some public TCRs, even though most TCR sequences were rare. According to the study, 180 or so TCR beta chains were cytomegalovirus-associated.

At the time of sampling, donors were nominally healthy, though unrecorded immune exposures were likely. The CDR3 length is 14 residues. With 5 bases removed from V and 6 bases from J, the gap between germline ends came to 13 bases. Germline loops: CDR1 LNHDA, CDR2 SQIVND (reference sequence). This PCR relied on a set of 60 Vbeta primers and 13 Jbeta primers. Profiling relied on immunoSEQ multiplex PCR, and the TCRdb table lists in-frame clones only, not all of them. The sample has 250,000 to 350,000 clones, 80% seen once. Notes on this clone: No antigen is known for it.

Specimen: PBMCs. The chain joins TRBV19 to TRBJ2-2; D is perhaps TRBD2 (6 bases). The clonotype was recovered from a girl aged 2 to 9 in good health and CMV-seronegative. Here the CDR3 DNA reads TGTGCCAGTAGTTGGGCCGCGGGGTCCGGGGAGCTGTTTTTT. Its translation is CASSWAAGSGELFF. The variable domain in full, completed from reference TRBV19 and TRBJ2-2, reads DGGITQSPKYLFRKEGQNVTLSCEQNLNHDAMYWYRQDPGQGLRLIYYSQIVNDFQKGDIAEGYSVSREKKESFPLTVTSAQKNPTAFYLCASSWAAGSGELFFGEGSRLTVL.